This T cell receptor beta chain was documented in a study of regulatory T cells. Study results and limitations: Hydrophobic residues at CDR3 positions 6 and 7 were enriched in conventional CD4+ T cells of CD3G-deficient patients.

Turning to this clone: Its antigen remains unidentified.

The CDR3 has 13 amino acids. CDR1 and CDR2 (germline): MNHNS, SASEGT. Trimming left V 7 bases short and J 4 bases short, with 11 bases between. Amplification used 52 TRBV primers and 13 TRBJ primers. This table comes from immunoSEQ multiplex PCR, and its TCRdb copy is limited to in-frame clones, with some not included. Of 30,000 to 40,000 clones listed, approximately 91% are singletons. Sequenced input: conventional CD4+ T cells sorted from blood. The sequence was obtained from a person aged 18 to 35 with CD3G deficiency. The V call is TRBV6-1, the J call TRBJ1-5; D not certain. The CDR3 coding sequence is TGTGCCAGCAAGGAGTACCTTAATCAGCCCCAGCATTTT. As protein: CASKEYLNQPQHF.